The present T cell receptor beta chain was sequenced within a study of blood T cell repertoires in COVID-19. Whole-study context: Acute-phase and convalescent COVID-19 samples originated in the United States, Italy and Spain. From T cells, B-cell-depleted T cells, or PBMCs came the material, which was cDNA or gDNA.

Assay: immunoSEQ multiplex PCR; the TCRdb copy retains only in-frame clones and omits some. The sample holds hundreds of thousands of clones; about 90% are singletons and the top ten take less than 9.5%. V dropped 5 bases and J dropped 2 bases, with 12 bases sitting between them. CDR1 and CDR2 (germline): LNHDA, SQIVND (reference sequence). The CDR3 has 14 amino acids. The TCR comes from a woman between 25 and 40 years old who had recovered from COVID-19. The sample consisted of PBMCs or T cells enriched from blood (not recorded which). The V and J genes are TRBV19 and TRBJ1-1; unclear D gene. Written as DNA, the CDR3 is TGTGCCAGTAGTCCCCCGAACAGAAACACTGAAGCTTTCTTT. Encoded protein: CASSPPNRNTEAFF.